This entry concerns a single TCR beta chain. Its antigen is not known. Every TCR beta cDNA library bore unique molecular identifiers. T cells, about 0.95 to 10 million of them, yielded roughly 470,000 cDNA molecules. TCRdb fed the PCR reads into MiXCR, producing one record per CDR3 protein. The sample holds hundreds of thousands of distinct CDR3 sequences, about 32% seen once. The data stem from a study of post-analysis software for immune sequencing data. As for the study in general: Disease courses included relapsing-remitting, secondary progressive and progressive-relapsing multiple sclerosis. General study points: Controls significantly exceeded multiple sclerosis patients in normalized Chao1 diversity. Controls had lower frequencies than patients of about 5 TRBV segments, which included TRBV5-6, TRBV5-1 and TRBV20-1. The F measure placed samples prepared in the same batch into strongly shared clusters.

The germline V gene encodes CDR1 MNHNS and CDR2 SASEGT. This CDR3 comprises 16 residues. Trimming took off 8 bases at V and 1 base at J, with 17 bases between the two ends. The V and J genes are TRBV6-1 and TRBJ2-2; D gene uncertain. Specimen: blood. The clonotype was recovered from a girl aged 10-17 years with multiple sclerosis. DNA for the CDR3: TGTGCCAGCGGGCACAGCCTGGGCCTGAACACCGGGGAGCTGTTTTTT. This gives the protein CASGHSLGLNTGELFF.